This TCR beta chain is from a study of blood T cell repertoires in COVID-19. Study-level background: From the United States, Italy and Spain came samples of acute and convalescent COVID-19.

The V and J ends lost 3 bases and 4 bases respectively, with 18 bases between them. CDR3 length: 16 amino acids. Germline-derived CDR1 and CDR2 are GTSNPN and SVGIG (reference sequence). TCRdb's table, derived via immunoSEQ multiplex PCR, lists solely in-frame clones and lacks some. This table holds tens of thousands of clones, around nine tenths found once. Sequenced sample: peripheral blood. V is TRBV30 and J is TRBJ2-2; D perhaps matches TRBD1 (5 bases). The sequence derives from a human donor in a cohort sampled during active COVID-19. CDR3 region: CAWRAVFRVVTGELFF. The CDR3 DNA is TGTGCCTGGAGGGCCGTATTCAGGGTGGTCACCGGGGAGCTGTTTTTT.